This is a list of T cell receptor beta chains from one sample in a study of cytomegalovirus exposure and HLA in healthy donors. Assay used: immunoSEQ multiplex PCR; TCRdb lists only in-frame clones, some missing. The sample lists around 150,000 clones, 88% occurring once. Sequencing was carried out using PBMCs. All receptors come from a man aged 18-30 years in good health and CMV-seronegative. Each CDR3 is given with its conserved first and last residue. Fields, in order: D gene, V gene, CDR3 protein. A D gene is named only where the DNA matches it firmly.

TRBD2 TRBV13 CASRLAGDNEQFF
TRBD1 TRBV6-1 CASSVRTGNYGYTF
NA TRBV2 CARRRAGREGANVLTF
TRBD1 TRBV2 CASTKDRGLNQPQHF
NA TRBV27 CASSLSSGSSYNEQFF
NA TRBV27 CASSLGGSYEQYF
TRBD2 TRBV5-1 CASSLASAGVIAGELFF
NA TRBV6-1 CASSERGEGGEQFF
TRBD1 TRBV11-3 CASSLEGTAYEQYF
NA TRBV5-1 CASSLASRNTEAFF
TRBD2 TRBV27 CASSLVVGGETQYF
TRBD2 TRBV2 CASRVGSGKYNEQFF
TRBD1 TRBV10-1 CASSNRGTGELFF
NA TRBV10-2 CASSDLAGTRKETQYF
NA TRBV9 CASSGHRDTDTQYF
NA TRBV2 CASSELQGSNEKLFF
NA TRBV2 CASSEYGRAGDEQYF
NA TRBV29-1 CSVTLREGRFTEAFF
NA TRBV30 CAWNRQGLTGELFF
NA TRBV6-5 CASSREAQDQPQHF
NA TRBV14 CASSQELTPGHYFVEQYF
NA TRBV29-1 CSVVQGGTGELFF
NA TRBV29-1 CSAEGIYNEQFF
NA TRBV6-1 CASRGHSGRTDTQYF
TRBD2 TRBV7-8 CASSLGRLARSSYNEQFF
NA TRBV11-1 CASSPLLGDMSSGANVLTF
TRBD2 TRBV6-4 CASSASGTSSYNEQFF
TRBD1 TRBV6-1 CASSDWDSPNEKLFF